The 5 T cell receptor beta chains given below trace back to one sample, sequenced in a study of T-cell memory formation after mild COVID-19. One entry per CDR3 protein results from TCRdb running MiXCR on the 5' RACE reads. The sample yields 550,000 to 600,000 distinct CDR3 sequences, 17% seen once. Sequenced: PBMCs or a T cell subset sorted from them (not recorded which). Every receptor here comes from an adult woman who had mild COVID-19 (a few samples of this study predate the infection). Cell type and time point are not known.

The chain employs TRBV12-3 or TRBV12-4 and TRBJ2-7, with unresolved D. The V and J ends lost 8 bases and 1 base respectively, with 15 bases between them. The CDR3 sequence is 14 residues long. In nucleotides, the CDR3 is TGTGCCAGCTCCGGGCCGAGACCTTCCTACGAGCAGTACTTC. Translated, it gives CASSGPRPSYEQYF.

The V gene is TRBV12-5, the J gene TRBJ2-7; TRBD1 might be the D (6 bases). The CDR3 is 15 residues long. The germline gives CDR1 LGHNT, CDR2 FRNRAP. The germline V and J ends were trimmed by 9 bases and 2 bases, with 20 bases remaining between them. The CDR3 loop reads CASGSLRTDTYEQYF. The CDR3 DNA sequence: TGTGCTAGCGGATCTCTCAGGACAGACACCTACGAGCAGTACTTC.

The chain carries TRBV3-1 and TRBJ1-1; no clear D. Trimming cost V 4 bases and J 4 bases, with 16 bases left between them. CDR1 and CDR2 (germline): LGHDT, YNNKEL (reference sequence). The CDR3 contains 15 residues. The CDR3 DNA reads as TGTGCCAGCAGCCTAATTGGATCCCCCCGCACTGAAGCTTTCTTT. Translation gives CASSLIGSPRTEAFF. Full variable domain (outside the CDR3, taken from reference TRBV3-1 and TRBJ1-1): DTAVSQTPKYLVTQMGNDKSIKCEQNLGHDTMYWYKQDSKKFLKIMFSYNNKELIINETVPNRFSPKSPDKAHLNLHINSLELGDSAVYFCASSLIGSPRTEAFFGQGTRLTVV.

The CDR3 DNA is TGTGCCAGCAGCCAAGTGGACAGGGGTCCAGATACGCAGTATTTT. Its protein product is CASSQVDRGPDTQYF. The J gene is TRBJ2-3, the V gene TRBV3-1; 9 nucleotides line up with TRBD1. J was trimmed by 4 bases and V by 1 base; bases with no gene match: 3. Per the germline V gene, CDR1 is LGHDT and CDR2 is YNNKEL (reference sequence). The CDR3 has 15 amino acids.

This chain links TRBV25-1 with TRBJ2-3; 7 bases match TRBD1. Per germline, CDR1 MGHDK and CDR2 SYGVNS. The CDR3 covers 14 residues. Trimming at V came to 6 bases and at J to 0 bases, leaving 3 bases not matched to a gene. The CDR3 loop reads CASSRQGSTDTQYF. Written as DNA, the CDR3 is TGTGCCAGCAGCCGACAGGGCAGCACAGATACGCAGTATTTT.